Below, 25 T cell receptor beta chains from the same sample are listed, as sequenced in a study of PD-1 blockade in classical Hodgkin lymphoma. Relapse was seen in all patients after autologous stem cell transplantation, and brentuximab vedotin exposure was variable. The assay was immunoSEQ multiplex PCR, and TCRdb's table has in-frame clones only and misses some. The data show 20,000 to 25,000 clones, with 81% seen just once and around a fifth held by the top ten. The sequenced sample was peripheral blood mononuclear cells (PBMCs), obtained before the second cycle of nivolumab. These receptors all come from a human donor with classical Hodgkin lymphoma.

The chain links TRBV29-1 to TRBJ1-2; D gene ambiguous. Between the trimmed V and J ends, which lost 7 bases and 2 bases, there was a span of 14 bases. This CDR3 is built from 13 residues. CDR1 and CDR2 from the germline V gene are SQVTM and ANQGSEA. The CDR3 sequence: CSGVIGMNYGYTF. The DNA of the CDR3 is TGCAGCGGAGTGATAGGGATGAACTATGGCTACACCTTC.

CDR3 protein: CASSYSSEALRGYTF. The CDR3 bases are TGTGCCAGCAGTTACTCAAGCGAGGCACTAAGGGGCTACACCTTC. The chain combines TRBV6-6 with TRBJ1-2; no firm D call. CDR1 is MNHNY and CDR2 is SVGAGI in the germline V gene (reference sequence). CDR3 length: 15 residues. Trimming took 0 bases from V and 8 from J, leaving 16 bases between them.

This sequence joins TRBV6-6 and TRBJ1-6; a weak D match, TRBD1 (6 bases). The CDR3 has 15 residues. The germline V gene has CDR1 MNHNY and CDR2 SVGAGI (reference sequence). V lost 5 bases, J lost 10 bases, and 18 bases lay in between. The CDR3, as DNA: TGTGCCAGCAGTACACCGACAGGTCAGGGGTCACCCCTCCACTTT. This encodes CASSTPTGQGSPLHF.

V and J are TRBV28 and TRBJ1-2; D remains ambiguous. The CDR3 spans 14 residues. Germline lookup yields CDR1 MDHEN and CDR2 SYDVKM. V shed 5 bases and J shed 2 bases, with 12 bases lying between them. CDR3 loop: CASSLSNPNYGYTF. The CDR3 region has the DNA TGTGCCAGCAGTCTTTCGAATCCGAACTATGGCTACACCTTC.

The chain couples TRBV7-9 to TRBJ1-3; D unclear. Looked up from germline, CDR1 is SEHNR and CDR2 is FQNEAQ (reference sequence). This CDR3 is built from 15 residues. Trimming stripped 2 bases from V and 0 bases from J, with 8 bases between. The CDR3 DNA sequence: TGTGCCAGCAGCTTAACCGGGAACTCTGGAAACACCATATATTTT. Residues: CASSLTGNSGNTIYF.

V is TRBV28 and J is TRBJ2-2, with 7 nucleotides matching TRBD1. Looked up from germline, CDR1 is MDHEN and CDR2 is SYDVKM. The CDR3 spans 17 residues. V was clipped by 5 bases and J by 3 bases; unmatched bases: 12. The CDR3 sequence is CASSPLLNRGDTGELFF. The CDR3 bases are TGTGCCAGCAGTCCGCTATTAAACAGGGGAGACACCGGGGAGCTGTTTTTT.

The rearrangement joins TRBV28 to TRBJ1-2; D is possibly TRBD1 (6 bases). V lost 10 bases to trimming and J lost 7 bases, with 22 bases between them. The CDR3 extends over 14 amino acids. Germline CDR1 reads MDHEN; CDR2 reads SYDVKM. CDR3 DNA: TGTGCCACCACCAAAGGACAGATCTTTCCTGGCTACACCTTC. Translated: CATTKGQIFPGYTF.

The chain recombines TRBV13 with TRBJ1-5, with TRBD1 identical over 9 bases. With V trimmed by 5 bases and J by 5 bases, 13 bases remained unmatched. Germline-derived CDR1 and CDR2 are PRHDT and FYEKMQ (reference sequence). CDR3 length: 17 amino acids. CDR3 DNA sequence: TGTGCCAGCAGCCTTAGGGGTTTCCGGGACAGGGATCAGCCCCAGCATTTT. Its protein product is CASSLRGFRDRDQPQHF.

V usage is TRBV15 and J usage is TRBJ1-3; D might be TRBD1 (6 bases). V was cut by 8 bases and J by 0 bases, with 14 bases left in between. The CDR3 spans 15 residues. In germline, CDR1 is LNHNV, CDR2 YYDKDF (reference sequence). As DNA, the CDR3 is TGTGCCACCCGGAAGGACAGAGCCTCTGGAAACACCATATATTTT. Encoded protein: CATRKDRASGNTIYF.

The genes are TRBV6-5 and TRBJ2-7; 8 bases are shared with TRBD1. CDR1 is MNHEY, CDR2 SVGAGI, per germline. CDR3 length: 14 amino acids. The J segment lost 0 bases and the V segment lost 5 bases, leaving 3 bases of the junction unmatched. CDR3 in amino acids: CASSQTGVSYEQYF. The CDR3 DNA reads TGTGCCAGCAGTCAGACAGGGGTCTCCTACGAGCAGTACTTC.

The rearrangement uses TRBV6-5 and TRBJ1-4; D ambiguous. The V and J ends lost 7 bases and 2 bases respectively, with 11 bases between them. Germline assignment: CDR1 MNHEY and CDR2 SVGAGI. The CDR3 contains 14 residues. Here the CDR3 reads CASIREPTNEKLFF. The CDR3 coding sequence is TGTGCCAGCATAAGGGAGCCGACTAATGAAAAACTGTTTTTT.

The chain has TRBV2 and TRBJ1-1; no definite D call. The CDR3 is made up of 13 amino acids. Per germline, CDR1 SNHLY and CDR2 FYNNEI. V was clipped by 2 bases and J by 2 bases, with 6 bases between them. CDR3 nucleotide sequence: TGTGCCAGCAGTGAACAGCTAAACACTGAAGCTTTCTTT. This codes for CASSEQLNTEAFF.

In DNA, the CDR3 is TGTGCCAGCAGCTCGGACCCGGGACAGGGGCGGGAGACCCAGTACTTC. Protein sequence: CASSSDPGQGRETQYF. The chain links TRBV7-9 to TRBJ2-5; 10 bases are shared with TRBD1. V was clipped by 4 bases and J by 5 bases; unmatched bases: 10. The CDR3 is 16 residues long. Looked up from germline, CDR1 is SEHNR and CDR2 is FQNEAQ (reference sequence).

This clone was seen once. V and J are TRBV19 and TRBJ2-5; TRBD2 matches 13 bases. From germline, CDR1 is LNHDA and CDR2 SQIVND (reference sequence). This CDR3 spans 13 amino acids. V lost 9 bases, J lost 4 bases, and 2 bases stayed unmatched. In DNA, the CDR3 is TGTGCCAGCGGACTAGCGGGAGTAGAGACCCAGTACTTC. This codes for CASGLAGVETQYF.

The chain is built from TRBV19 and TRBJ1-4, with 7 positions matching TRBD1. Per germline, CDR1 LNHDA and CDR2 SQIVND (reference sequence). After removal of 8 bases from V and 4 bases from J, the junction contained 4 bases not matched to a gene. This CDR3 region has 13 residues. The CDR3 region has the DNA TGTGCCAGTGAACAGGGGCGTAATGAAAAACTGTTTTTT. This encodes CASEQGRNEKLFF.

The chain links TRBV28 to TRBJ2-7; 7 bases match TRBD1. Germline values: CDR1 MDHEN, CDR2 SYDVKM. This CDR3 spans 12 amino acids. Germline trimming cut 5 bases from V and 4 bases from J; bases unmatched to any gene: 2. CDR3 sequence reads: CASSDRVYEQYF. Here the CDR3 DNA reads TGTGCCAGCAGTGACAGGGTTTACGAGCAGTACTTC.

The chain is built from TRBV6-1 and TRBJ2-6; D possibly matches TRBD1 or TRBD2 (5 bases each). The germline CDR1 and CDR2 sequences are MNHNS and SASEGT. The CDR3 extends over 16 amino acids. The V and J ends lost 2 bases and 0 bases respectively, with 8 bases between them. CDR3 loop: CASSEWGSSGANVLTF. The CDR3, as DNA: TGTGCCAGCAGTGAATGGGGGAGCTCTGGGGCCAACGTCCTGACTTTC.

The chain joins TRBV7-9 to TRBJ2-7; 11 bases match TRBD1. J was trimmed by 6 bases and V by 5 bases; bases with no gene match: 9. Germline CDR1 reads SEHNR; CDR2 reads FQNEAQ (reference sequence). This CDR3 comprises 15 residues. This chain's CDR3 is CASSLGTGTGGEQYF. For the CDR3, the DNA is TGTGCCAGCAGCCTGGGCACCGGGACAGGGGGCGAGCAGTACTTC.

This chain joins TRBV28 and TRBJ2-3; 8 bases map to TRBD1. The V and J ends lost 2 bases and 1 base, in that order; junction bases with no gene match: 2. Germline loops: CDR1 MDHEN, CDR2 SYDVKM. The CDR3 is 15 amino acids. The CDR3 loop reads CASSLPGQGTDTQYF. DNA of the CDR3: TGTGCCAGCAGTTTACCGGGACAGGGCACAGATACGCAGTATTTT.

CDR3 DNA: TGTGCCAGCAGTCCGCAGGGGGCGGGAAGTAGCGGCTACACCTTC. Translated: CASSPQGAGSSGYTF. The rearrangement uses TRBV6-6 and TRBJ1-2, with TRBD1 matching 8 bases. This CDR3 contains 15 residues. Germline CDR1 reads MNHNY; CDR2 reads SVGAGI (reference sequence). J lost 8 bases, V lost 5 bases, and 13 bases had no gene match.

V is TRBV29-1 and J is TRBJ2-3; a weak D match, TRBD2 (5 bases). Per germline, CDR1 SQVTM and CDR2 ANQGSEA. CDR3 size: 15 residues. With 4 bases removed from V and 5 bases from J, the gap between germline ends came to 19 bases. The CDR3 reads CSVGRPAGEIDTQYF. The CDR3 DNA sequence: TGCAGCGTTGGGAGGCCCGCGGGTGAGATAGATACGCAGTATTTT.

CDR3 coding DNA: TGTGCCAGCAGCTTGGACAGGGCCTGGGATACGCAGTATTTT. Amino acid sequence: CASSLDRAWDTQYF. This chain joins TRBV11-2 and TRBJ2-3; 8 nucleotides align to TRBD1. With V trimmed by 3 bases and J by 6 bases, 5 bases remained unmatched. The CDR3 sequence is 14 residues long. CDR1 is SGHAT, CDR2 FQNNGV, per germline. The whole variable domain, remainder taken from reference TRBV11-2 and TRBJ2-3, is EAGVAQSPRYKIIEKRQSVAFWCNPISGHATLYWYQQILGQGPKLLIQFQNNGVVDDSQLPKDRFSAERLKGVDSTLKIQPAKLEDSAVYLCASSLDRAWDTQYFGPGTRLTVL.

This clone was observed once. The V gene is TRBV5-1, the J gene TRBJ1-5; the match to TRBD1 covers 7 bases. The length of the CDR3 is 22 residues. V trimming: 4 bases; J trimming: 7 bases; junction bases outside the gene matches: 32. CDR1 and CDR2 (germline): SGHRS, YFSETQ. The CDR3 spells CASSGIFYLGGQNSPHGQPQHF. The CDR3, as DNA: TGCGCCAGCAGCGGAATATTCTACCTAGGGGGACAGAACTCCCCACACGGACAGCCCCAGCATTTT.

The J gene is TRBJ2-5, the V gene TRBV7-9; no firm D call. From germline, CDR1 is SEHNR and CDR2 FQNEAQ (reference sequence). V was shortened by 5 bases and J by 4 bases, with 8 bases between the two germline ends. CDR3 length equals 12 residues. The CDR3 protein is CASSPPRETQYF. Written as DNA, the CDR3 is TGTGCCAGCAGCCCCCCGAGAGAGACCCAGTACTTC.

The gene calls are TRBV27 and TRBJ2-7, with 7 bases identical to TRBD1. V trimming: 3 bases; J trimming: 2 bases; junction bases outside the gene matches: 7. Germline CDR1 MNHEY, CDR2 SMNVEV (reference sequence). The CDR3 runs 15 residues. The DNA for the CDR3 is TGTGCCAGCAGTTTCGCGACAGGGCTTACCTACGAGCAGTACTTC. Its protein is CASSFATGLTYEQYF.